Presented here are 6 T cell receptor beta chains from one specimen sequenced in a study of blood T cell repertoires in COVID-19. Profiling relied on immunoSEQ multiplex PCR, and the TCRdb table lists in-frame clones only, not all of them. The sample consists of fewer than 400,000 clones, about 91% of them appearing once. Source material: PBMCs or T cells enriched from blood (not recorded which). Receptor source: a woman younger than 30 who had recovered from COVID-19.

The chain is built from TRBV2 and TRBJ2-5; 8 nucleotides agree with TRBD2. V shed 3 bases, J shed 5 bases, and the junction held 8 bases outside the gene matches. CDR1 is SNHLY and CDR2 is FYNNEI in the germline V gene. CDR3 length: 15 residues. Written as DNA, the CDR3 is TGTGCCAGCAGTGAGCCTCTAGCGGGTTGGGAGACCCAGTACTTC. Protein product: CASSEPLAGWETQYF. Together with reference TRBV2 and TRBJ2-5, the CDR3 gives the full variable domain: EPEVTQTPSHQVTQMGQEVILRCVPISNHLYFYWYRQILGQKVEFLVSFYNNEISEKSEIFDDQFSVERPDGSNFTLKIRSTKLEDSAMYFCASSEPLAGWETQYFGPGTRLLVL.

This chain links TRBV11-2 with TRBJ1-5; weak D call: TRBD1 (5 bases). With 3 bases removed from V and 5 bases from J, the gap between germline ends came to 11 bases. The germline V gene encodes CDR1 SGHAT and CDR2 FQNNGV. The CDR3 is 14 amino acids. CDR3 in amino acids: CASSFQPTDQPQHF. As DNA, the CDR3 is TGTGCCAGCAGCTTCCAACCGACAGATCAGCCCCAGCATTTT.

A few counts support this clone. The chain combines TRBV19 with TRBJ1-2; possibly TRBD1 for D (5 bases). The CDR3 has 14 residues. Germline CDR1 and CDR2: LNHDA and SQIVND (reference sequence). The V and J ends lost 0 bases and 4 bases respectively, with 9 bases between them. CDR3 DNA sequence: TGTGCCAGTAGTATAGACACAGGAGTCTATGGCTACACCTTC. The encoded protein is CASSIDTGVYGYTF.

The gene calls are TRBV28 and TRBJ1-2, with TRBD1 identical over 7 bases. V gave up 5 bases and J gave up 6 bases; unmatched junction bases: 3. Germline CDR1 reads MDHEN; CDR2 reads SYDVKM. The CDR3 is 12 residues long. DNA for the CDR3: TGTGCCAGCAGTCTCACAGGGGATGGCTACACCTTC. Its translation is CASSLTGDGYTF.

V gene TRBV5-4 combines with J gene TRBJ1-2; 8 nucleotides align to TRBD1. This CDR3 has 16 amino acids. J lost 4 bases, V lost 4 bases, and 12 bases had no gene match. Germline lookup yields CDR1 SGHNT and CDR2 YYREEE (reference sequence). CDR3 coding DNA: TGTGCCAGCAGCCCTATATTACAGGGGGATAGCTATGGCTACACCTTC. Encoded protein: CASSPILQGDSYGYTF.

The rearrangement links TRBV5-4 to TRBJ2-6; D is uncertain. The CDR3 is 15 residues long. Germline lookup yields CDR1 SGHNT and CDR2 YYREEE (reference sequence). V shed 4 bases and J shed 0 bases, with 8 bases lying between them. CDR3 in amino acids: CASSAPGSGANVLTF. The DNA of the CDR3 is TGTGCCAGCAGCGCACCGGGCTCTGGGGCCAACGTCCTGACTTTC.